Following are 10 T cell receptor beta chains from one sample sequenced in a study of OX40 agonist ivuxolimab in advanced cancers. Clones were sequenced by immunoSEQ multiplex PCR, and TCRdb holds only the in-frame ones, with some missing. The table has more than 80,000 clones, about 89% seen once; the top ten hold 6.5% to 8.5%. Material: CD4+ or CD8+ T cells sorted from blood, obtained in a trial of the OX40 agonist ivuxolimab. The source of these receptors is an adult with an advanced solid tumor such as melanoma, head and neck, liver or kidney cancer.

This clone came up once. Written as DNA, the CDR3 is TGTGCAAGTCGCCTCGGACAGGGAGGGTCTGGAAACACCATATATTTT. Its translation: CASRLGQGGSGNTIYF. The chain links TRBV12-2 to TRBJ1-3; the table's D call, TRBD1, has no DNA check behind it. TRBV12-2 is designated a pseudogene. The CDR3 runs to 16 residues.

The chain employs TRBV9 and TRBJ2-1; 9 nucleotides match TRBD2. CDR1 is SGDLS and CDR2 is YYNGEE in the germline V gene. CDR3 length: 14 residues. V was pared by 4 bases and J by 4 bases, with 3 bases of the junction left unmatched. This chain's CDR3 is CASSPAGGYNEQFF. The CDR3 DNA reads TGTGCCAGCAGCCCCGCGGGAGGGTACAATGAGCAGTTCTTC.

The chain carries TRBV5-1 and TRBJ2-3; D ambiguous. The germline gives CDR1 SGHRS, CDR2 YFSETQ. V dropped 0 bases and J dropped 6 bases, with 5 bases sitting between them. The CDR3 spans 12 residues. CDR3 loop: CASSLDSDTQYF. The CDR3 DNA reads TGCGCCAGCAGCTTGGATTCCGATACGCAGTATTTT. The full variable domain, with the rest looked up from reference TRBV5-1 and TRBJ2-3, is KAGVTQTPRYLIKTRGQQVTLSCSPISGHRSVSWYQQTPGQGLQFLFEYFSETQRNKGNFPGRFSGRQFSNSRSEMNVSTLELGDSALYLCASSLDSDTQYFGPGTRLTVL.

With respect to this clone: The sample has other DNA sequences that encode this CDR3 too. The CDR3 loop reads CASSVRDYNQPQHF. The CDR3 nucleotides read TGTGCCAGTAGTGTCAGGGATTACAATCAGCCCCAGCATTTT. The chain is built from TRBV19 and TRBJ1-5; maybe TRBD1 (5 bases). Germline CDR1 reads LNHDA; CDR2 reads SQIVND (reference sequence). Trimming left V 5 bases short and J 3 bases short, with 11 bases between. The CDR3 totals 14 residues.

Here the CDR3 DNA reads TGTGCCAGCAGCGAGACAGGGAGCTCCTACAATGAGCAGTTCTTC. Translated: CASSETGSSYNEQFF. The chain links TRBV6-1 to TRBJ2-1, with 7 bases lining up with TRBD1. CDR3 length equals 15 residues. Unmatched junction bases numbered 5, after V lost 6 bases and J lost 0 bases. Per germline, CDR1 MNHNS and CDR2 SASEGT.

This chain joins TRBV5-3 and TRBJ1-5; no reliable D call. TRBV5-3 is recorded as an ORF, its role being uncertain. This CDR3 region has 15 residues. V was cut by 9 bases and J by 2 bases, with 18 bases left in between. The chain's CDR3 is CAIRGGQAGNQPQHF. The CDR3 nucleotides read TGTGCCATCCGGGGTGGGCAGGCGGGCAATCAGCCCCAGCATTTT.

This chain links TRBV29-1 with TRBJ2-7, with D possibly matching TRBD1 (6 bases). The V gene lost 7 bases and the J gene lost 6 bases, with 16 bases spanning the gap. This CDR3 has 12 amino acids. CDR1 and CDR2 (germline): SQVTM, ANQGSEA. In nucleotides, the CDR3 is TGCAGCGCGGAAACAGGGTTCGGCGAGCAGTACTTC. Its translation: CSAETGFGEQYF.

The chain employs TRBV13 and TRBJ1-2; the D gene is possibly TRBD1 (6 bases). The CDR3 length is 15 residues. Per germline, CDR1 PRHDT and CDR2 FYEKMQ (reference sequence). Trimming cost V 0 bases and J 8 bases, with 16 bases left between them. Here the CDR3 reads CASSLGAHRVGGYTF. In nucleotides, the CDR3 is TGTGCCAGCAGCTTAGGAGCTCACAGGGTAGGCGGCTACACCTTC.

This clone was counted once. The rearrangement joins TRBV9 to TRBJ1-2; D is unresolved. CDR3 length: 18 amino acids. Trimming shortened V by 3 bases and J by 2 bases, and 23 bases separated the two germline ends. The germline gives CDR1 SGDLS, CDR2 YYNGEE. CDR3 coding DNA: TGTGCCAGCAGCGCCAACAAATTCCGCACCGATCGGAACTATGGCTACACCTTC. Translating it yields CASSANKFRTDRNYGYTF.

This sequence joins TRBV28 and TRBJ1-6; D ambiguous. The V end lost 2 bases, the J end lost 2 bases, and 10 bases lay between the germline ends. The CDR3 is 16 residues long. CDR1 and CDR2 (germline): MDHEN, SYDVKM. CDR3: CASSLPGDAYNSPLHF. The DNA of the CDR3 is TGTGCCAGCAGTTTACCGGGTGATGCCTATAATTCACCCCTCCACTTT.